These T cell receptor beta chains were read from a single sample in a study of blood T cell repertoires in COVID-19. Some clones are missing from TCRdb's copy, which holds only in-frame ones; the method was immunoSEQ multiplex PCR. The sample contains about 120,000 clones, 82% of which appear only once. What was sequenced was peripheral blood. All receptors derive from a man between 65 and 85 years old with acute or convalescent COVID-19. CDR3s include the opening cysteine and the closing phenylalanine or tryptophan. Fields, in order: D gene, V gene, clone size, J gene, CDR3 protein, CDR3 DNA. A D gene is named only where the DNA matches it firmly. Only part of the rows carry a size: once, few, many, or a class if the clone is expanded.

TRBD1	TRBV10-1	.	TRBJ2-1	CASVGAERQGVYEQFF	TGCGCCAGCGTAGGCGCCGAAAGACAGGGGGTTTATGAGCAGTTCTTC
.	TRBV28	.	TRBJ2-7	CASRWGGQGEQYF	TGTGCCAGCAGGTGGGGGGGGCAAGGCGAGCAGTACTTC
.	TRBV4-2	once	TRBJ2-7	CASSQGAAAYEQYF	TGTGCCAGCAGCCAAGGAGCGGCCGCTTACGAGCAGTACTTC
.	TRBV2	.	TRBJ2-2	CASNGLGRSTGELFF	TGTGCCAGCAATGGACTGGGCCGTAGCACCGGGGAGCTGTTTTTT
TRBD1	TRBV2	once	TRBJ2-1	CASSADRGRPTRKFF	TGTGCCAGCAGTGCCGACAGGGGACGCCCTACAAGGAAGTTCTTC
.	TRBV21-1	.	TRBJ2-1	CASSLSLSCGWLYNEQFF	TGTGCCAGCAGTTTGTCACTATCGTGCGGTTGGCTATACAATGAGCAGTTCTTC
TRBD1	TRBV7-8	.	TRBJ1-2	CASSPGQGRGYTF	TGTGCCAGCAGCCCGGGACAGGGAAGGGGCTACACCTTC
.	TRBV10-1	.	TRBJ2-2	CASSGAGHNGELFF	TGCGCCAGCAGTGGGGCAGGGCATAACGGGGAGCTGTTTTTT
.	TRBV19	.	TRBJ1-4	CASSISGGPNEKLFF	TGTGCCAGTAGTATTTCTGGGGGCCCTAATGAAAAACTGTTTTTT
TRBD2	TRBV5-1	.	TRBJ2-7	CASSLGTSGPSYEQYF	TGCGCCAGCAGCTTGGGGACTAGCGGGCCCTCCTACGAGCAGTACTTC